The 6 T cell receptor beta chains in this list originate from one sample, sequenced in a study of shared clonotypes between healthy human individuals. This table comes from immunoSEQ multiplex PCR, and its TCRdb copy is limited to in-frame clones, with some not included. The profile covers a few million clones, with around nine tenths appearing a single time and around 0.15% taken by the ten largest. Input material: naive CD4+ T cells sorted from blood. Stated subset: CD45RA+ positively selected. Source of these receptors: a man younger than 30 in good health.

On this clone: The sample holds other DNA sequences that translate to the same CDR3. The V and J genes are TRBV10-1 and TRBJ2-3; D not certain. V lost 9 bases, J lost 0 bases, and 7 bases lay in between. This CDR3 contains 12 residues. CDR1 and CDR2 from the germline V gene are WNHNN and SYGVQD (reference sequence). CDR3 nucleotides: TGCGCCAGTTCGGGTAGCACAGATACGCAGTATTTT. Residues: CASSGSTDTQYF.

The chain has TRBV19 and TRBJ2-7; 9 bases align to TRBD2. The CDR3 is 15 residues long. Trimming cost V 6 bases and J 4 bases; bases outside gene matches: 10. Germline CDR1 is LNHDA and CDR2 is SQIVND (reference sequence). The CDR3 DNA reads TGTGCCAGTAGACGACTAGCGGAGGGAAATTACGAGCAGTACTTC. Translation gives CASRRLAEGNYEQYF.

The V call is TRBV7-2, the J call TRBJ2-7; TRBD2 matches 11 bases. J gave up 3 bases and V 0 bases, and 10 bases lay outside the gene matches. CDR3 size: 18 residues. Looked up from germline, CDR1 is SGHTA and CDR2 is FQGNSA. The CDR3 sequence is CASSLALSLAGGNYEQYF. The CDR3 bases are TGTGCCAGCAGCTTAGCCCTTTCTCTAGCGGGAGGCAACTACGAGCAGTACTTC.

This clone was seen just once. The V and J genes are TRBV7-8 and TRBJ2-3, with a weak D call TRBD2 (5 bases). Germline V gene lookup returns CDR1 SGHVS and CDR2 FQNEAQ. There are 17 residues in the CDR3. Trimming took off 2 bases at V and 1 base at J, with 16 bases between the two ends. The CDR3 is CASSLTGVGRGTDTQYF. The CDR3 DNA sequence: TGTGCCAGCAGCTTAACGGGTGTCGGGCGGGGCACAGATACGCAGTATTTT.

The J gene is TRBJ2-2, the V gene TRBV20-1; D is unresolved. Germline loops: CDR1 DFQATT, CDR2 SNEGSKA (reference sequence). The V end was cut by 7 bases, the J end by 6 bases, with 9 bases between. The CDR3 totals 11 residues. The CDR3 sequence: CSVSRAGELFF. CDR3 in DNA: TGCAGTGTTTCTAGAGCCGGGGAGCTGTTTTTT.

The chain links TRBV5-1 to TRBJ1-1, with a weak D call TRBD1 (6 bases). V shed 4 bases and J shed 1 base, with 14 bases lying between them. Germline CDR1 SGHRS, CDR2 YFSETQ. This CDR3 has 15 residues. The DNA for the CDR3 is TGCGCCAGCAGCACTGACGGACAGCCGAACACTGAAGCTTTCTTT. It translates to CASSTDGQPNTEAFF.